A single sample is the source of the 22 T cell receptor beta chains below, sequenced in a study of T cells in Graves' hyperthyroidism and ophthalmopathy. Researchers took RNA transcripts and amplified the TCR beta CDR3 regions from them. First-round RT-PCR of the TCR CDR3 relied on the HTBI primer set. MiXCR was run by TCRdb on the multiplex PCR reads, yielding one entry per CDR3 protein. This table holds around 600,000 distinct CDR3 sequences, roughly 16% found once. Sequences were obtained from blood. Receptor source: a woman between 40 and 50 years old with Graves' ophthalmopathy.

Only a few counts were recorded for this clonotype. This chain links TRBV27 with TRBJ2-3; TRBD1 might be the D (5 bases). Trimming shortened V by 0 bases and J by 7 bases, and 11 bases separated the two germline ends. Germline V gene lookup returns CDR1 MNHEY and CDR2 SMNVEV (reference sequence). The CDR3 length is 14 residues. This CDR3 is CASSLSGLGYTQYF. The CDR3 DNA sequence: TGTGCCAGCAGTTTATCGGGGCTTGGATATACGCAGTATTTT.

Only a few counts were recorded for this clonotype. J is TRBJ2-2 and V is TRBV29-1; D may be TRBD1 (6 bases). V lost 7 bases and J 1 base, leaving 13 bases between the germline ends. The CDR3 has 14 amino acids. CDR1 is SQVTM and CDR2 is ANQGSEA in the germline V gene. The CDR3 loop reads CSAHLGQNTGELFF. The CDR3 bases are TGCAGCGCTCACCTGGGACAGAACACCGGGGAGCTGTTTTTT.

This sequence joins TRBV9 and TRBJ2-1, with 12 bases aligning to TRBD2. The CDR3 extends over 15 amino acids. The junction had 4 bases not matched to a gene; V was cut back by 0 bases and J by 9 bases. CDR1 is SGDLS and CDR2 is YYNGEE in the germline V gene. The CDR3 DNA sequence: TGTGCCAGCAGCGTAGCAGGGACTAGCGGGCTTGAGCAGTTCTTC. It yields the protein CASSVAGTSGLEQFF.

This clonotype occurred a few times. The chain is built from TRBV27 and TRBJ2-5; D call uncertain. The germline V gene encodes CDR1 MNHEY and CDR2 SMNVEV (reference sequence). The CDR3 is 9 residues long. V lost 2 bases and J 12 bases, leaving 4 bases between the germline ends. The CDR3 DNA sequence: TGTGCCAGCAGTTTAGAAAAGTACTTC. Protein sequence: CASSLEKYF.

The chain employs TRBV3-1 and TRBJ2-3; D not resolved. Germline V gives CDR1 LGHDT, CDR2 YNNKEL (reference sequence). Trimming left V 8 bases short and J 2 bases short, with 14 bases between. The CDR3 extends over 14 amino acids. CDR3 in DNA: TGTGCCAGCCGCCGGAGTACCCACACAGATACGCAGTATTTT. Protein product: CASRRSTHTDTQYF.

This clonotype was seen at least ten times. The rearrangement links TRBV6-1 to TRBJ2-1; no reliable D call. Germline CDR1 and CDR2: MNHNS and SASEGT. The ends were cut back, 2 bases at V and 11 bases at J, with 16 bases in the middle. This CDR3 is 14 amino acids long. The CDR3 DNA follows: TGTGCCAGCAGTGAATTGGATGCGGCGTCGAAGCAGTTCTTC. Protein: CASSELDAASKQFF.

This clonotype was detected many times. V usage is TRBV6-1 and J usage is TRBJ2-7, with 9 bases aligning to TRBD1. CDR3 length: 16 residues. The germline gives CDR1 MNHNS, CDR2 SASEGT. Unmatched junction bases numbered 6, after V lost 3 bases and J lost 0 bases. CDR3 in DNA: TGTGCCAGCAGTGACCCCGGGACAGGGAGCTCCTACGAGCAGTACTTC. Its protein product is CASSDPGTGSSYEQYF.

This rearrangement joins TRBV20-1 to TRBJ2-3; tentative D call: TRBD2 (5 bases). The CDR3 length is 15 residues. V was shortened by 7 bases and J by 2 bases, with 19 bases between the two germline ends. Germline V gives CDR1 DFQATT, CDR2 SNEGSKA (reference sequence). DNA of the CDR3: TGCAGTGTTTTTACGGAGGATTACATCACAGATACGCAGTATTTT. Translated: CSVFTEDYITDTQYF.

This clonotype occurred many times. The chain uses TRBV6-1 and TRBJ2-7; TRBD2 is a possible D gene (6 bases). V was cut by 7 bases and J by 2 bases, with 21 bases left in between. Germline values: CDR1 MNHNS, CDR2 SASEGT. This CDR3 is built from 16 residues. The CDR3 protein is CASTPRGGVEAYEQYF. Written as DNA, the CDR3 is TGTGCCAGCACCCCGAGAGGAGGGGTTGAAGCCTACGAGCAGTACTTC.

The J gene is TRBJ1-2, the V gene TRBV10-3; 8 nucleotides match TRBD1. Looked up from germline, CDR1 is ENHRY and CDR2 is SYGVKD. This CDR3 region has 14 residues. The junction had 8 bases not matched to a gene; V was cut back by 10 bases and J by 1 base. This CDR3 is CATQDRGRNYGYTF. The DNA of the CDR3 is TGTGCCACCCAAGACAGGGGACGTAACTATGGCTACACCTTC.

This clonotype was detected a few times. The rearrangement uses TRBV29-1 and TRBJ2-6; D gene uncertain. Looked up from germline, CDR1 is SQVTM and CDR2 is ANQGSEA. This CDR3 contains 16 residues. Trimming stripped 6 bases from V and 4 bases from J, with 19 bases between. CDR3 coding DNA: TGCAGCGTGGCCAGCGAACCTCCTCTGGGGGCCAACGTCCTGACTTTC. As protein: CSVASEPPLGANVLTF.

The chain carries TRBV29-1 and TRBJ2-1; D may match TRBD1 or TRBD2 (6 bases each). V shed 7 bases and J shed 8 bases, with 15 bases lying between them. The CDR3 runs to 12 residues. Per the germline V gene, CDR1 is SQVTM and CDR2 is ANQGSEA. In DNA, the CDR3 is TGCAGCGGCTACGGGGGCGGAGATGAGCAGTTCTTC. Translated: CSGYGGGDEQFF.

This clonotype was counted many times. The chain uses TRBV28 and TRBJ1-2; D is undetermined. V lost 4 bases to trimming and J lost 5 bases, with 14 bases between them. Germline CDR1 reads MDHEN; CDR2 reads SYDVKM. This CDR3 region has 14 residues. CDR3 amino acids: CASSSNFGPYGYTF. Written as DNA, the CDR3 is TGTGCCAGCAGTTCCAATTTCGGTCCTTATGGCTACACCTTC.

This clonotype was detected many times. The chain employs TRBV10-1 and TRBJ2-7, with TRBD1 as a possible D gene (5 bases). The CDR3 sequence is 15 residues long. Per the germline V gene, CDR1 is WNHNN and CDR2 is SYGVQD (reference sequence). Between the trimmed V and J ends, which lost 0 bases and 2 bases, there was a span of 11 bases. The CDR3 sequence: CASSESHAGPYEQYF. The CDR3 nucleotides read TGCGCCAGCAGTGAGTCACATGCAGGGCCCTACGAGCAGTACTTC.

Written as DNA, the CDR3 is TGTGCCAGCAGCGCGGACGGAACCTACGAGCAGTACTTC. Translated: CASSADGTYEQYF. V is TRBV5-5 and J is TRBJ2-7; D ambiguous. Trimming cost V 4 bases and J 2 bases, with 10 bases left between them. There are 13 residues in the CDR3. In germline, CDR1 is SGHKS, CDR2 YYEKEE (reference sequence).

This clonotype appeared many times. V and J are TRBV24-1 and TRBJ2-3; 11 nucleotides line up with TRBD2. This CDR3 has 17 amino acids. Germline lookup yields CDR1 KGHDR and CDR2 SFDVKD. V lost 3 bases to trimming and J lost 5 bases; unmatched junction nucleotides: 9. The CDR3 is CATSDPLLAGVQDTQYF. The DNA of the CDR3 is TGTGCCACCAGTGATCCCCTACTAGCGGGAGTGCAAGATACGCAGTATTTT.

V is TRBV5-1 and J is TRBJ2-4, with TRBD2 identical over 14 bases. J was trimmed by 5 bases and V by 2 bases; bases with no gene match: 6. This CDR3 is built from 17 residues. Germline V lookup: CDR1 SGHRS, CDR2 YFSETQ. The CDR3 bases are TGCGCCAGCAGCTTAGGGACTAGCGGGGGCCGCCAAAACATTCAGTACTTC. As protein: CASSLGTSGGRQNIQYF. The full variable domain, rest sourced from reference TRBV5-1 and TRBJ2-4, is KAGVTQTPRYLIKTRGQQVTLSCSPISGHRSVSWYQQTPGQGLQFLFEYFSETQRNKGNFPGRFSGRQFSNSRSEMNVSTLELGDSALYLCASSLGTSGGRQNIQYFGAGTRLSVL.

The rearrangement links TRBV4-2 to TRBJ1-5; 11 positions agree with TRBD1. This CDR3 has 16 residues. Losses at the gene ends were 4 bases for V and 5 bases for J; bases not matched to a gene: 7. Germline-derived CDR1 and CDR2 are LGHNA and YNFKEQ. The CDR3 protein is CASSPHRDRGDQPQHF. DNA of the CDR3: TGTGCCAGCAGCCCCCACCGGGACAGGGGGGATCAGCCCCAGCATTTT.

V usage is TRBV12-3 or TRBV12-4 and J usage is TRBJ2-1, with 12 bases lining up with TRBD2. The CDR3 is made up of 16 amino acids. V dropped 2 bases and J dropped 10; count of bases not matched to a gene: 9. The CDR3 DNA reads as TGTGCCAGCAGTTTACTAGCGGGGGGGCTAGGTACCGAGCAGTTCTTC. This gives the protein CASSLLAGGLGTEQFF.

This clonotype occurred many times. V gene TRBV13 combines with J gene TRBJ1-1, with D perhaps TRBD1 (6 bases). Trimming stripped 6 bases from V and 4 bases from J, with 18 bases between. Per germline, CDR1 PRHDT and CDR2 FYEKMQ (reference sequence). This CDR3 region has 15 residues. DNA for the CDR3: TGTGCCAGCAGAGAAGGGGGGGGCGGGGGCACTGAAGCTTTCTTT. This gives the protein CASREGGGGGTEAFF.

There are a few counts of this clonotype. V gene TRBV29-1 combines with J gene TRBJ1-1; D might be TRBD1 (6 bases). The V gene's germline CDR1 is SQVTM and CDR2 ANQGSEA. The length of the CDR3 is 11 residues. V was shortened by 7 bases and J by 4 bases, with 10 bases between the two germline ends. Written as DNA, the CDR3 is TGCAGCGGAACAGGGTCCACTGAAGCTTTCTTT. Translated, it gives CSGTGSTEAFF.

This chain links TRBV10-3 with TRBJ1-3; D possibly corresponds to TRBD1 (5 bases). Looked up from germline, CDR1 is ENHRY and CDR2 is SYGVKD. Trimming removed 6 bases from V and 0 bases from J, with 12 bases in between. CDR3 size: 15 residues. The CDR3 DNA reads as TGTGCCATCAGGGGGACGGGCCTCTCTGGAAACACCATATATTTT. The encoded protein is CAIRGTGLSGNTIYF.